Listed here is a single T cell receptor beta chain. What it recognizes is unknown. Separate cDNA molecules each had unique molecular identifiers attached to them. TCRdb reprocessed the 5' RACE reads via MiXCR and lists one record per CDR3 protein. The table shows 50,000 or so distinct CDR3 sequences, with 15% occurring only once. The data derive from a study of early T cells in non-severe SARS-CoV-2 infection. Notes on the study in general: Clonotype matching in VDJdb favored anti-spike CD8 responses and did not capture private and CD4 specificities.

V gave up 7 bases and J gave up 1 base, with 7 bases separating them. Germline loops: CDR1 KGHDR, CDR2 SFDVKD. The CDR3 sequence is 12 residues long. This receptor was taken from an adult who was a healthcare worker with PCR-confirmed SARS-CoV-2 infection or an uninfected control (not recorded which). The specimen comprised whole blood, sampled at baseline. The chain has TRBV24-1 and TRBJ2-7; D is undetermined. Here the CDR3 DNA reads TGTGCCACCAGAGGCCCATCCTACGAGCAGTACTTC. Protein sequence: CATRGPSYEQYF.